The T cell receptor beta chain described here comes from a study of blood T cell repertoires in COVID-19 (dated by TCRdb to the early 2020s). A note on the overall study: The collaborator samples originated in the United States, Italy and Spain and spanned the acute and convalescent phases of COVID-19. The prospective study material was composed of cDNA or gDNA derived from T cells, B-cell-depleted T cells, or PBMCs. The dataset comprised deeply sampled blood TCRbeta repertoires from subjects exposed to, actively infected with, or recovered from COVID-19. The repertoires were released in a freely available public database intended as a resource for research on the immune response to SARS-CoV-2. The samples were drawn from two sources: the first 160 participants of the ongoing ImmuneRACE study, and approximately 1,300 subjects contributed by 6 global collaborators. Nearly every sample came with metadata listing a de-identified subject ID, COVID-19 status, age in years and sex. Where HLA class I and class II types were available, the types were taken from metadata supplied by the sample provider, not from assay-based typing. General conclusions and limits of the study: The amount of clinical and demographic metadata varied by source and participant and was provided uncurated.

TCRbeta CDR3 regions were amplified from genomic DNA by means of the immunoSEQ Assay, a bias-controlled multiplex PCR. The authors' pipeline ran thus. The number of nucleated cells in each sample was estimated from the amplification of reference gene primers within the assay. Sequence reads were collapsed and filtered to measure the absolute abundance of every unique TCRbeta CDR3 rearrangement. For each sample, productive Simpson clonality was calculated as the square root of Simpson's diversity index across productive rearrangements. TCRdb obtained this table from immuneACCESS and retained in-frame rearrangements with V and J assigned. These tables miss some clones; where compared with another copy, unresolved V genes account for less than half of the shortfall, and the remainder is unexplained. V, J and clone size reflect that table, while D and trimming were determined from the DNA. This sample comprises 85,000 to 95,000 clones, around 86% of them detected only once. 4.5% to 6.5% of the sample lies in the top ten.

One collaborating source in Seattle enrolled patients while the patients were actively infected and followed the patients over time throughout the course of disease. The collaborating institutions used their own protocols to collect whole blood in K2EDTA tubes. For TCRbeta analysis, collaborator samples were shipped as frozen whole blood, as isolated PBMCs, or as DNA extracted from either sample type. V was cut back by 9 bases and J by 5 bases, leaving a gap of 10 bases between them. CDR1 is given as MDHEN and CDR2 as SYDVKM, both from the germline V gene. Reading from cysteine to phenylalanine, the CDR3 counts 11 amino acids. Only the CDR3 DNA stays, 33 bases, in frame from base 1. As concerns this clone: There is no known antigen for this receptor. Per-base qualities were not stored, and no clone one base away is much larger.

The clonotype comes from a man in his sixties with COVID-19, enrolled during active disease. The rearrangement combines TRBV28 with TRBJ1-1; a weak D assignment points to TRBD1 (5 bases agree). The sample consisted of peripheral blood. The CDR3 reads CASRTITEAFF. The nucleotide sequence reads as follows: TGTGCCAGTAGGACAATTACTGAAGCTTTCTTT.